The 17 T cell receptor beta chains given below trace back to one sample, sequenced in a study of beta chain features in type 1 diabetes. No antigen is known for these receptors. General study points: Moderately but significantly shorter TCRB CDR3s were found in Type 1 diabetes patients in all four CD4+ subsets.

The whole isolated RNA underwent reverse transcription, so sequencing captured expressed TCRB transcripts. Sequencing was performed with immunoSEQ multiplex PCR; in TCRdb, only in-frame clones are kept and a portion is missing. The repertoire holds 600,000 to 700,000 clones, with about an eighth as singletons. The sample was naive CD4+ T cells from blood. Source of these receptors: a man aged 18-30 years with type 1 diabetes.

The V gene is TRBV19, the J gene TRBJ2-7; 9 bases match TRBD1. Germline CDR1 is LNHDA and CDR2 is SQIVND (reference sequence). Trimming removed 8 bases from V and 2 bases from J; junction bases left unmatched: 7. This CDR3 region has 14 residues. DNA of the CDR3: TGTGCCAGTGGGCCCCGGGACAGGGCCTACGAGCAGTACTTC. It translates to CASGPRDRAYEQYF.

The J gene is TRBJ2-5, the V gene TRBV10-3, with TRBD1 matching 9 bases. The length of the CDR3 is 17 residues. Germline CDR1 is ENHRY and CDR2 is SYGVKD. The V and J ends lost 8 bases and 4 bases, in that order; junction bases with no gene match: 17. The CDR3 region is CAIQPGTGKSGTETQYF. The CDR3 region has the DNA TGTGCCATCCAACCGGGGACAGGGAAAAGTGGAACAGAGACCCAGTACTTC.

The CDR3 bases are TGTGCCTGGAGTGTAACCACAGGGAACACTGAAGCTTTCTTT. Its protein product is CAWSVTTGNTEAFF. The gene calls are TRBV30 and TRBJ1-1; a weak D match, TRBD1 (5 bases). This CDR3 comprises 14 residues. The V gene's germline CDR1 is GTSNPN and CDR2 SVGIG (reference sequence). Deletions cut 0 bases from V and 1 base from J, with 9 bases between.

This clone was observed a few times. The gene calls are TRBV2 and TRBJ2-1; the D is unclear. From germline, CDR1 is SNHLY and CDR2 FYNNEI. This CDR3 contains 15 residues. V was trimmed by 6 bases and J by 0 bases, leaving 12 bases between them. Here the CDR3 DNA reads TGTGCCAGCAGAGCTAGACTTCGCTCCTACAATGAGCAGTTCTTC. Protein product: CASRARLRSYNEQFF.

The CDR3 bases are TGTGCCAGCAGGGGGACAGGGGGCAAAGAAAAACTGTTTTTT. This codes for CASRGTGGKEKLFF. The chain carries TRBV25-1 and TRBJ1-4; 12 bases line up with TRBD1. CDR1 and CDR2 (germline): MGHDK, SYGVNS. The CDR3 spans 14 residues. J gave up 8 bases and V 6 bases, and 4 bases lay outside the gene matches.

CDR3 nucleotide sequence: TGTGCCAGCAGCGGACAGCCTCAGGGCGGGGAGCTGTTTTTT. It encodes CASSGQPQGGELFF. The gene calls are TRBV14 and TRBJ2-2; D is possibly TRBD1 (6 bases). V was cut by 5 bases and J by 7 bases, with 14 bases left in between. From germline, CDR1 is SGHDN and CDR2 FVKESK. The CDR3 contains 14 residues. Combining the CDR3 with reference TRBV14 and TRBJ2-2 gives the whole variable domain EAGVTQFPSHSVIEKGQTVTLRCDPISGHDNLYWYRRVMGKEIKFLLHFVKESKQDESGMPNNRFLAERTGGTYSTLKVQPAELEDSGVYFCASSGQPQGGELFFGEGSRLTVL.

This clone was found a few times. The chain combines TRBV27 with TRBJ2-7; 8 bases are a match to TRBD1. J was trimmed by 3 bases and V by 2 bases; bases with no gene match: 6. The germline gives CDR1 MNHEY, CDR2 SMNVEV (reference sequence). The CDR3 loop spans 15 amino acids. The CDR3 DNA is TGTGCCAGCAGTTTAACCCTCGGGACAGGCTACGAGCAGTACTTC. Protein sequence: CASSLTLGTGYEQYF.

The chain is built from TRBV2 and TRBJ1-2; 10 positions agree with TRBD1. CDR3 size: 14 residues. The germline gives CDR1 SNHLY, CDR2 FYNNEI. Unmatched junction bases numbered 7, after V lost 5 bases and J lost 7 bases. CDR3 bases: TGTGCCAGCAGTCCCTCGGACAGGGGGATTGGCTACACCTTC. Translated: CASSPSDRGIGYTF.

This clone has just a few counts. This chain joins TRBV6-5 and TRBJ2-7; D uncertain. The CDR3 sequence is 13 residues long. Germline-derived CDR1 and CDR2 are MNHEY and SVGAGI. Trimming took off 6 bases at V and 2 bases at J, with 11 bases between the two ends. The CDR3 nucleotides read TGTGCCAGCAGCCGCCCTGGGACCTACGAGCAGTACTTC. This sequence encodes CASSRPGTYEQYF.

The V gene is TRBV30, the J gene TRBJ2-1; D is unresolved. The CDR3 covers 12 residues. V lost 3 bases to trimming and J lost 9 bases, with 12 bases between them. Germline assignment: CDR1 GTSNPN and CDR2 SVGIG (reference sequence). The CDR3 region is CAWSDTWIEQFF. In DNA form, the CDR3 reads TGTGCCTGGAGCGATACCTGGATTGAGCAGTTCTTC.

The rearrangement uses TRBV6-5 and TRBJ1-6; 8 bases are shared with TRBD1. The germline V gene encodes CDR1 MNHEY and CDR2 SVGAGI. J lost 11 bases, V lost 5 bases, and 8 bases had no gene match. This CDR3 region has 14 residues. The CDR3 region has the DNA TGTGCCAGCAGTCCTCAGGGACAGGTAACACCCCTCCACTTT. It translates to CASSPQGQVTPLHF.

The count of this clone is one. This chain connects TRBV2 to TRBJ2-5; D remains unclear. Germline loops: CDR1 SNHLY, CDR2 FYNNEI. Trimming removed 8 bases at V and 4 bases at J, with 14 bases between. This CDR3 has 13 residues. The CDR3 sequence is CASSVDSGETQYF. The CDR3 nucleotides read TGTGCCAGCTCCGTCGACTCGGGAGAGACCCAGTACTTC.

This chain connects TRBV7-9 to TRBJ1-2, with 7 bases identical to TRBD1. Germline CDR1 and CDR2: SEHNR and FQNEAQ (reference sequence). The CDR3 covers 13 residues. After removal of 5 bases from V and 5 bases from J, the junction contained 5 bases not matched to a gene. The CDR3 sequence is CASSPTGEYGYTF. DNA for the CDR3: TGTGCCAGCAGCCCCACAGGGGAGTATGGCTACACCTTC.

The chain uses TRBV7-9 and TRBJ2-3, with 8 bases fitting TRBD2. V was pared by 5 bases and J by 2 bases, with 6 bases of the junction left unmatched. The CDR3 length is 15 residues. The germline V gene has CDR1 SEHNR and CDR2 FQNEAQ (reference sequence). The CDR3 bases are TGTGCCAGCAGCAGTAGCGGGGACCTCACAGATACGCAGTATTTT. It specifies CASSSSGDLTDTQYF.

V and J are TRBV11-2 and TRBJ2-3, with 10 bases identical to TRBD1. The V and J ends lost 6 bases and 2 bases, in that order; junction bases with no gene match: 8. The CDR3 totals 16 residues. Germline V gene data show CDR1 as SGHAT and CDR2 as FQNNGV. In DNA form, the CDR3 reads TGTGCCAGCAGTCGGAGGACAGGGGGAAACACAGATACGCAGTATTTT. Amino acid sequence: CASSRRTGGNTDTQYF.

Only a few counts were recorded for this clone. This rearrangement joins TRBV6-5 to TRBJ2-3, with D perhaps matching TRBD1 or TRBD2 (6 bases each). Trimming removed 0 bases at V and 2 bases at J, with 12 bases between. In germline, CDR1 is MNHEY, CDR2 SVGAGI. The CDR3 contains 16 residues. CDR3 amino acids: CASSYSFGGLTDTQYF. The CDR3 nucleotides are TGTGCCAGCAGTTACTCGTTCGGGGGCCTCACAGATACGCAGTATTTT.

The rearrangement uses TRBV5-6 and TRBJ2-1; D not resolved. The CDR3 is 15 residues long. Trimming took 5 bases from V and 0 from J, leaving 12 bases between them. Germline V lookup: CDR1 SGHDT, CDR2 YYEEEE. The CDR3 DNA reads as TGTGCCAGCAGTACATTTAAAAGCTCCTACAATGAGCAGTTCTTC. Protein sequence: CASSTFKSSYNEQFF.